A single sample is the source of the 21 T cell receptor beta chains below, sequenced in a study of T cell clonality in common variable immunodeficiency (dated by TCRdb to between 2014 and 2016). Libraries were prepared through the immunoSEQ multiplex PCR assay. TCRdb limited this immuneACCESS table to in-frame rearrangements with V and J called. A share of clones is missing; checked studies link under half to unresolved V genes, and the rest is unexplained. For this sample, about 44,000 clones are listed, none of them singletons. 8.5% to 12% of the sample is taken by the ten largest. Specimen: peripheral blood mononuclear cells. The receptor set was obtained from a person between 18 and 75 years old in good health.

This clone has at least ten counts. The read terminates 3 residues before the CDR3 end, so the remaining end is supplied by the germline J gene. V usage is TRBV14 and J usage is TRBJ2-1; D possibly corresponds to TRBD2 (5 bases). Between the trimmed V and J ends, which lost 2 bases and 8 bases, there was a span of 16 bases. CDR1 is SGHDN, CDR2 FVKESK, per germline. The CDR3 consists of 15 residues. The sequenced part of the CDR3 DNA is TGTGCCAGCAGCCAATCGAGCGGCTGGTTGCATGAG. Translating gives CASSQSSGWLHE. The complete CDR3 sequence is CASSQSSGWLHEQFF.

The sample holds a few counts of this clone. The sequence runs out 3 residues before the end of the CDR3; the remainder is reconstructed from the germline J gene. The chain joins TRBV19 to TRBJ2-7; D is ambiguous. V was pared by 7 bases and J by 3 bases, with 16 bases between. The CDR3 length is 14 residues. Per the germline V gene, CDR1 is LNHDA and CDR2 is SQIVND (reference sequence). The chain's CDR3 is CASNSQGRNYEQYF. The sequenced CDR3 bases are TGTGCCAGTAATAGCCAAGGTCGGAACTACGAG.

At least ten counts were recorded for this clone. The CDR3 end lies 3 residues beyond the end of the read and is filled in from the germline J gene. V and J are TRBV7-9 and TRBJ1-1; the D gene is possibly TRBD1 (6 bases). The CDR3 spans 14 residues. V was cut by 5 bases and J by 1 base, with 11 bases left in between. CDR1 SEHNR and CDR2 FQNEAQ come from the germline V gene (reference sequence). CDR3 in amino acids: CASSQDRGNTEAFF. Incomplete CDR3 DNA: TGTGCCAGCAGCCAGGACAGAGGGAACACTGAA.

This clone qualifies as medium-sized. The DNA ends 3 residues before the CDR3 does, and the rest of the CDR3 is filled in from the germline J gene. This rearrangement joins TRBV6-1 to TRBJ1-5; perhaps TRBD1 as D (6 bases). The CDR3 covers 14 residues. From germline, CDR1 is MNHNS and CDR2 SASEGT. Trimming left V 1 base short and J 6 bases short, with 10 bases between. The covered CDR3 bases are TGTGCCAGCAGTGAAGGCGGGGGCTTTCAGCCC. This translates into CASSEGGGFQP. The full CDR3 sequence reads CASSEGGGFQPQHF.

Many counts were recorded for this clone. The read is 3 residues too short to cover the CDR3 end, so that end is filled in from the germline J gene. This chain joins TRBV5-1 and TRBJ2-5; TRBD2 matches 9 bases. Germline lookup yields CDR1 SGHRS and CDR2 YFSETQ. Unmatched junction bases numbered 3, after V lost 0 bases and J lost 0 bases. The CDR3 covers 16 residues. Here the CDR3 reads CASSLGSSGDQETQYF. Partial CDR3 DNA: TGCGCCAGCAGCTTGGGCTCTAGCGGGGACCAAGAGACC.

The CDR3 protein is CASSPPGWRSGNTIYF. The DNA read from the CDR3 is TGTGCCAGCTCACCACCGGGCTGGCGCTCTGGAAACACC. The chain recombines TRBV18 with TRBJ1-3, with D unclear. The CDR3 end falls 3 residues outside the read, so it is completed with the germline J gene. The V gene lost 0 bases and the J gene lost 0 bases, with 9 bases spanning the gap. The germline V gene encodes CDR1 KGHSH and CDR2 LQKENI. The CDR3 sequence is 16 residues long. The full variable domain, completed using reference TRBV18 and TRBJ1-3, is NAGVMQNPRHLVRRRGQEARLRCSPMKGHSHVYWYRQLPEEGLKFMVYLQKENIIDESGMPKERFSAEFPKEGPSILRIQQVVRGDSAAYFCASSPPGWRSGNTIYFGEGSWLTVV.

This clone was counted ten times or more. The read ends 3 residues shy of where the CDR3 ends; the end is completed using the germline J gene. This chain connects TRBV5-4 to TRBJ2-3; 8 nucleotides match TRBD2. This CDR3 region has 15 residues. The germline CDR1 and CDR2 sequences are SGHNT and YYREEE (reference sequence). V dropped 4 bases and J dropped 6; count of bases not matched to a gene: 10. The part of the CDR3 DNA that was read is TGTGCCAGCAGCCTTTCCGGGACTAGAAGGGATACG. Its protein is CASSLSGTRRDT. Given in full, the CDR3 is CASSLSGTRRDTQYF.

This clone has a count of ten or more. CDR3 in amino acids: CASTPGGGPGELFF. CDR3 bases read: TGTGCCAGTACCCCCGGGGGGGGCCCCGGGGAG. This chain connects TRBV19 to TRBJ2-2; TRBD2 matches 8 bases. The read falls 3 residues short of the CDR3 end, and the missing part is taken from the germline J gene. CDR1 and CDR2 (germline): LNHDA, SQIVND (reference sequence). V lost 7 bases to trimming and J lost 6 bases; unmatched junction nucleotides: 7. The CDR3 consists of 14 residues.

Note on this clone: The read stops 3 residues short of the end of the CDR3; the missing end is completed from the germline J gene. The chain carries TRBV7-8 and TRBJ2-1; a possible D gene is TRBD1 (5 bases). Trimming removed 6 bases at V and 1 base at J, with 13 bases between. The CDR3 sequence is 15 residues long. CDR1 SGHVS and CDR2 FQNEAQ come from the germline V gene. The CDR3 bases that were read are TGTGCCAGCAGGAGGAAAGGGGTTTCCTACAATGAG. Translated: CASRRKGVSYNE. The whole CDR3 region reads CASRRKGVSYNEQFF.

Many counts were recorded for this clone. From the germline J gene comes the end of the CDR3, since the read stops 3 residues before it. This chain joins TRBV6-2 or TRBV6-3 and TRBJ1-2; possibly TRBD1 for D (5 bases). V lost 4 bases and J lost 5, with 11 bases in between. This CDR3 region has 13 residues. From germline, CDR1 is MNHEY and CDR2 SVGEGT. The CDR3 region is CASSLDMLYGYTF. The covered CDR3 bases are TGTGCCAGCAGTTTGGACATGCTATATGGC.

Many counts were recorded for this clone. The read is 3 residues too short to cover the CDR3 end, so that end is filled in from the germline J gene. The chain links TRBV19 to TRBJ2-2; 10 bases map to TRBD2. The CDR3 is made up of 15 amino acids. Germline-derived CDR1 and CDR2 are LNHDA and SQIVND (reference sequence). The trim removed 7 bases at V and 5 bases at J, leaving 7 bases unmatched. The CDR3 bases that were read are TGTGCCAGTATGAGGCTAGCGGGAGCTACCGGGGAG. Translated: CASMRLAGATGE. The CDR3, in full, reads CASMRLAGATGELFF.

This clone was recorded many times. The read ends 3 residues early relative to the CDR3; the germline J gene fills the gap. Distinct nucleotide sequences in the sample also encode this CDR3. This rearrangement joins TRBV6-2 or TRBV6-3 to TRBJ2-3; the match to TRBD2 covers 9 bases. The CDR3 is made up of 15 amino acids. V lost 4 bases and J lost 2; bases outside the gene matches: 4. CDR1 is MNHEY and CDR2 is SVGEGT in the germline V gene. The CDR3 spells CASSLTSGSTDTQYF. CDR3 DNA, as far as it was read: TGTGCCAGCAGTTTGACTAGCGGCTCCACAGATACG.

In this sample, this clone turned up many times. From the germline J gene comes the end of the CDR3, since the read stops 3 residues before it. The chain is built from TRBV5-1 and TRBJ1-1; TRBD1 might be the D (6 bases). The V gene lost 3 bases and the J gene lost 3 bases, with 12 bases spanning the gap. Per the germline V gene, CDR1 is SGHRS and CDR2 is YFSETQ. This CDR3 comprises 14 residues. CDR3 amino acids: CASSSQGRDTEAFF. CDR3 bases read: TGCGCCAGCAGCTCACAGGGCAGGGACACTGAA.

This clone was counted many times. The read finishes 3 residues shy of the CDR3 end, and the germline J gene is used to complete it. The V and J genes are TRBV12-5 and TRBJ1-3; 10 bases are a match to TRBD1. Germline V gene sequence: CDR1 LGHNT, CDR2 FRNRAP. With 6 bases clipped from V and 0 bases from J, the junction kept 11 bases outside the gene matches. The CDR3 is 18 amino acids. CDR3 amino acids: CASGPGTGADVSGNTIYF. The part of the CDR3 DNA that was read is TGTGCTAGTGGGCCCGGGACAGGGGCCGACGTCTCTGGAAACACC.

This clone came up many times. The read terminates 3 residues ahead of where the CDR3 ends, so the germline J gene completes it. This chain uses TRBV19 with TRBJ1-2; 7 bases are a match to TRBD1. This CDR3 region has 17 residues. Germline V CDR1 and CDR2: LNHDA, SQIVND (reference sequence). V gave up 4 bases and J gave up 3 bases; unmatched junction bases: 14. The CDR3 protein is CASSTWTGGGFDYGYTF. CDR3 DNA, as far as it was read: TGTGCCAGTAGTACCTGGACAGGAGGGGGGTTCGACTATGGC.

This clone has a count of ten or more. From the germline J gene comes the end of the CDR3, since the read stops 3 residues before it. This chain joins TRBV11-3 and TRBJ1-4, with 11 nucleotides matching TRBD1. Germline V gene data show CDR1 as SGHNT and CDR2 as YENEEA. The trim removed 4 bases at V and 8 bases at J, leaving 3 bases unmatched. The CDR3 sequence is 14 residues long. CDR3 region: CASSWGQGDEKLFF. The DNA read from the CDR3 is TGTGCCAGCAGCTGGGGACAGGGGGACGAAAAA.

This clone has at least ten counts. CDR3 protein: CASSLDLPRNTIYF. The covered CDR3 bases are TGTGCCAGCAGCTTAGACCTACCTCGGAACACC. This rearrangement joins TRBV11-3 to TRBJ1-3, with D unresolved. The CDR3 extends 3 residues past the end of the read, so its final part is completed from the germline J gene. Trimming removed 0 bases from V and 7 bases from J, with 10 bases in between. Germline CDR1 reads SGHNT; CDR2 reads YENEEA. This CDR3 spans 14 amino acids. The full variable domain, rest sourced from reference TRBV11-3 and TRBJ1-3, is EAGVVQSPRYKIIEKKQPVAFWCNPISGHNTLYWYLQNLGQGPELLIRYENEEAVDDSQLPKDRFSAERLKGVDSTLKIQPAELGDSAVYLCASSLDLPRNTIYFGEGSWLTVV.

A note on this clone: The read gets to within 3 residues of the CDR3 end, and the germline J gene fills in the rest. The chain combines TRBV7-8 with TRBJ2-7; 9 bases map to TRBD2. CDR1 is SGHVS and CDR2 is FQNEAQ in the germline V gene. J gave up 3 bases and V 1 base, and 10 bases lay outside the gene matches. The CDR3 is 17 residues long. CDR3 bases read: TGTGCCAGCAGCTTAGGCGTCCTCGGGACTAGCCTCTACGAG. Protein: CASSLGVLGTSLYE. In full, the CDR3 is CASSLGVLGTSLYEQYF.

This clone came up many times. Germline and junction disagree at one end, which may indicate a read error. The read stops 3 residues short of the end of the CDR3; the missing end is completed from the germline J gene. The gene calls are TRBV4-2 and TRBJ2-5; 7 nucleotides line up with TRBD1. Germline lookup yields CDR1 LGHNA and CDR2 YNFKEQ. CDR3 size: 15 residues. Partial CDR3 DNA: TGCGCCAGCAGCCAAGAAAGGACAGGACAAGAGACC. Translation: CASSQERTGQET. The entire CDR3 protein reads CASSQERTGQETQYF.

This clone was seen ten or more times. The sequenced fragment ends 3 residues before the CDR3 boundary, so the rest is inferred from the germline J gene. The chain uses TRBV20-1 and TRBJ2-1; the match to TRBD2 covers 12 bases. V lost 5 bases to trimming and J lost 8 bases; unmatched junction nucleotides: 13. The CDR3 runs to 16 residues. CDR1 and CDR2 from the germline V gene are DFQATT and SNEGSKA (reference sequence). Partial CDR3 DNA: TGCAGTGCTTCTCACAGGACTAGCGGGATCTCGGATGAG. Encoded protein: CSASHRTSGISDE. Given in full, the CDR3 is CSASHRTSGISDEQFF.

This clone was counted many times. The read comes to an end 3 residues before the CDR3 does, leaving the germline J gene to fill in the end. The V and J genes are TRBV7-9 and TRBJ1-1; D might be TRBD1 (5 bases). The CDR3 is made up of 15 amino acids. Between the trimmed V and J ends, which lost 2 bases and 0 bases, there was a span of 10 bases. Germline V gives CDR1 SEHNR, CDR2 FQNEAQ (reference sequence). CDR3 in amino acids: CASSLQGLVNTEAFF. Incomplete CDR3 DNA: TGTGCCAGCAGCTTACAGGGACTCGTGAACACTGAA.